This entry lists 28 T cell receptor beta chains sequenced from one sample in a study of blood T cell repertoires in COVID-19. Some clones are missing from TCRdb's copy, which holds only in-frame ones; the method was immunoSEQ multiplex PCR. The sample consists of approximately 230,000 clones, under 90% of them appearing once. Material for sequencing was peripheral blood. These receptor sequences come from a man in his thirties or forties with active or convalescent COVID-19.

In its sample, this clone was seen many times. The chain uses TRBV10-1 and TRBJ1-1; possible D gene TRBD1, 6 bases. The V end lost 3 bases, the J end lost 2 bases, and 13 bases lay between the germline ends. Germline V CDR1 and CDR2: WNHNN, SYGVQD (reference sequence). The CDR3 is made up of 15 amino acids. The CDR3 spells CASSEGQPTNTEAFF. CDR3 coding DNA: TGCGCCAGCAGTGAAGGACAGCCTACTAACACTGAAGCTTTCTTT.

The chain links TRBV16 to TRBJ1-6; D is possibly TRBD1 (5 bases). V lost 0 bases to trimming and J lost 9 bases, with 12 bases between them. The CDR3 totals 15 residues. Looked up from germline, CDR1 is KGHSY and CDR2 is FQNENV. This CDR3 reads CASSQSPGYTSPLHF. DNA for the CDR3: TGTGCCAGCAGCCAATCGCCAGGGTACACTTCACCCCTCCACTTT.

The rearrangement uses TRBV19 and TRBJ2-3, with 10 bases lining up with TRBD1. Germline V gene sequence: CDR1 LNHDA, CDR2 SQIVND (reference sequence). Unmatched junction bases numbered 9, after V lost 5 bases and J lost 4 bases. The CDR3 covers 16 residues. CDR3 nucleotides: TGTGCCAGTAGTCTTCGGACAGGGGGGCGGGCAGATACGCAGTATTTT. Amino acid sequence: CASSLRTGGRADTQYF.

Concerning this clone: The germline gene is not matched at one end of the junction; a read error may be the cause. J is TRBJ1-2 and V is TRBV5-5; unclear D gene. This CDR3 is built from 12 residues. Germline CDR1 and CDR2: SGHKS and YYEKEE (reference sequence). As DNA, the CDR3 is TGTGCCAGCAGCTCCAATAACAATGGCTACACCTTC. Translation gives CASSSNNNGYTF.

The chain links TRBV11-1 to TRBJ2-3; D gene unclear. The germline gives CDR1 SGHAT, CDR2 FQDESV (reference sequence). This CDR3 has 13 amino acids. Trimming stripped 4 bases from V and 0 bases from J, with 5 bases between. CDR3 residues: CASSYSSTDTQYF. The CDR3 region has the DNA TGTGCCAGCAGCTATTCTAGCACAGATACGCAGTATTTT.

The CDR3 here is CASSKNRGNTEAFF. CDR3 nucleotide sequence: TGCGCCAGCAGCAAAAACAGGGGGAACACTGAAGCTTTCTTT. The V gene is TRBV10-1, the J gene TRBJ1-1; TRBD1 matches at 7 bases. The trim removed 6 bases at V and 1 base at J, leaving 5 bases unmatched. Per the germline V gene, CDR1 is WNHNN and CDR2 is SYGVQD (reference sequence). The CDR3 runs to 14 residues.

J is TRBJ1-1 and V is TRBV28; D is ambiguous. V lost 5 bases and J 11 bases, leaving 12 bases between the germline ends. CDR1 is MDHEN, CDR2 SYDVKM, per germline. CDR3 size: 11 residues. The CDR3 spells CASSTGVGAFF. The CDR3, as DNA: TGTGCCAGCAGTACCGGGGTGGGGGCTTTCTTT.

The chain links TRBV6-5 to TRBJ1-2; TRBD1 matches 8 bases. The CDR3 contains 14 residues. Germline lookup yields CDR1 MNHEY and CDR2 SVGAGI. V lost 6 bases, J lost 7 bases, and 10 bases stayed unmatched. The CDR3 DNA reads as TGTGCCAGCAGGCAACAGGGGGGCTGGGGTGGCTACACCTTC. This encodes CASRQQGGWGGYTF.

The rearrangement links TRBV7-2 to TRBJ1-4; D may be TRBD1 (6 bases). This CDR3 contains 15 residues. Germline-derived CDR1 and CDR2 are SGHTA and FQGNSA. The V gene lost 5 bases and the J gene lost 8 bases, with 18 bases spanning the gap. CDR3 in DNA: TGTGCCAGCAGCGCAAGACAGGCACCTCGGGAAAAACTGTTTTTT. Translating gives CASSARQAPREKLFF.

V is TRBV20-1 and J is TRBJ1-2; no definite D call. Germline V gene data show CDR1 as DFQATT and CDR2 as SNEGSKA (reference sequence). V was shortened by 3 bases and J by 5 bases, with 10 bases between the two germline ends. The length of the CDR3 is 12 residues. The CDR3, as DNA: TGCAGTGCTAGTCTGCCAGATTATGGCTACACCTTC. Translating gives CSASLPDYGYTF.

As DNA, the CDR3 is TGTGCCAGCAATCTAGGGAACACTGAAGCTTTCTTT. This codes for CASNLGNTEAFF. This chain uses TRBV6-6 with TRBJ1-1; the D is unclear. Between the trimmed V and J ends, which lost 7 bases and 1 base, there was a span of 7 bases. The CDR3 totals 12 residues. Germline lookup yields CDR1 MNHNY and CDR2 SVGAGI (reference sequence).

The V and J genes are TRBV30 and TRBJ1-2; possible D gene TRBD1, 6 bases. This CDR3 comprises 13 residues. The V end lost 5 bases, the J end lost 5 bases, and 15 bases lay between the germline ends. Germline V gene lookup returns CDR1 GTSNPN and CDR2 SVGIG (reference sequence). CDR3 sequence reads: CAWASLGAYGYTF. The CDR3 bases are TGTGCCTGGGCCTCCTTGGGGGCGTATGGCTACACCTTC.

The chain couples TRBV5-1 to TRBJ2-2, with 9 bases identical to TRBD1. Trimming cost V 5 bases and J 6 bases; bases outside gene matches: 5. The CDR3 extends over 14 amino acids. Germline lookup yields CDR1 SGHRS and CDR2 YFSETQ. The CDR3 sequence is CASRPQGAAGELFF. The CDR3 coding sequence is TGCGCCAGCAGACCACAGGGGGCGGCCGGGGAGCTGTTTTTT.

CDR3 protein: CAISGVHSTEAFF. As DNA, the CDR3 is TGTGCCATCAGTGGTGTCCACAGCACTGAAGCTTTCTTT. V usage is TRBV10-3 and J usage is TRBJ1-1, with D uncertain. The CDR3 totals 13 residues. V dropped 4 bases and J dropped 4 bases, with 10 bases sitting between them. CDR1 is ENHRY and CDR2 is SYGVKD in the germline V gene.

The chain has TRBV24-1 and TRBJ2-2, with no clear D. The CDR3 is 16 residues long. Germline loops: CDR1 KGHDR, CDR2 SFDVKD. V was cut by 0 bases and J by 1 base, with 8 bases left in between. In nucleotides, the CDR3 is TGTGCCACCAGTGATTTGCAAATCGGGAACACCGGGGAGCTGTTTTTT. Protein sequence: CATSDLQIGNTGELFF.

This chain links TRBV12-3 or TRBV12-4 with TRBJ2-7, with D possibly matching TRBD1 (5 bases). CDR3 length: 13 amino acids. Trimming pared 7 bases from V and 7 bases from J, leaving 17 bases between. CDR3 amino acids: CASMGYTGREQYF. In DNA form, the CDR3 reads TGTGCCAGCATGGGCTATACAGGTCGGGAGCAGTACTTC.

The V and J genes are TRBV4-3 and TRBJ2-1; perhaps TRBD1 as D (6 bases). V was cut by 1 base and J by 2 bases, with 9 bases left in between. Germline V gene lookup returns CDR1 LGHNA and CDR2 YSLEER. The CDR3 is 15 residues long. CDR3 bases: TGCGCCAGCAGCCAAGCTTGGGGGCCCTACAATGAGCAGTTCTTC. Amino acid sequence: CASSQAWGPYNEQFF.

This clone was seen a single time. The V call is TRBV19, the J call TRBJ2-3; 13 nucleotides align to TRBD2. The length of the CDR3 is 17 residues. The germline gives CDR1 LNHDA, CDR2 SQIVND (reference sequence). After removal of 6 bases from V and 2 bases from J, the junction contained 8 bases not matched to a gene. Here the CDR3 reads CASSLGLAGATTDTQYF. The CDR3 DNA is TGTGCCAGTAGCCTAGGACTAGCGGGGGCCACCACAGATACGCAGTATTTT.

The chain joins TRBV7-2 to TRBJ2-7, with 9 bases lining up with TRBD2. Losses at the gene ends were 3 bases for V and 3 bases for J; bases not matched to a gene: 0. The CDR3 contains 13 residues. The germline V gene encodes CDR1 SGHTA and CDR2 FQGNSA. The CDR3 protein is CASSFSGSYEQYF. CDR3 nucleotides: TGTGCCAGCAGCTTTAGCGGGAGCTACGAGCAGTACTTC.

The gene calls are TRBV14 and TRBJ1-5, with D possibly being TRBD1 (6 bases). V lost 4 bases and J 7 bases, leaving 11 bases between the germline ends. CDR1 is SGHDN and CDR2 is FVKESK in the germline V gene. CDR3 length equals 13 residues. The CDR3 bases are TGTGCCAGCAGCCCAGGGGATTGGCAGCCCCAGCATTTT. This sequence encodes CASSPGDWQPQHF.

V is TRBV5-1 and J is TRBJ2-3, with 8 bases identical to TRBD1. Germline CDR1 and CDR2: SGHRS and YFSETQ. The CDR3 runs to 12 residues. Trimming removed 0 bases from V and 11 bases from J; junction bases left unmatched: 2. The CDR3 protein is CASSLGGTGQYF. The CDR3 DNA follows: TGCGCCAGCAGCTTGGGGGGGACAGGGCAGTATTTT.

CDR3 loop: CASSWGTGLGSPLHF. CDR3 DNA sequence: TGTGCCAGCAGCTGGGGGACTGGGCTGGGGTCACCCCTCCACTTT. V is TRBV27 and J is TRBJ1-6; D perhaps matches TRBD1 (5 bases). Germline assignment: CDR1 MNHEY and CDR2 SMNVEV (reference sequence). Trimming removed 6 bases at V and 10 bases at J, with 19 bases between. This CDR3 is 15 amino acids long.

This chain uses TRBV2 with TRBJ2-5, with 7 positions matching TRBD2. J lost 4 bases, V lost 8 bases, and 19 bases had no gene match. CDR1 and CDR2 from the germline V gene are SNHLY and FYNNEI. This CDR3 is 17 amino acids long. The DNA of the CDR3 is TGTGCCAGCGAGCCGGGCGGGAGTCCGGAGGGACTAGAGACCCAGTACTTC. Translated: CASEPGGSPEGLETQYF.

The chain has TRBV5-1 and TRBJ2-1, with 9 bases aligning to TRBD2. Trimming cost V 4 bases and J 7 bases; bases outside gene matches: 6. Germline V gives CDR1 SGHRS, CDR2 YFSETQ. The CDR3 consists of 14 residues. Here the CDR3 DNA reads TGCGCCAGCAGCCCTCCTAGCGGGAATAATGAGCAGTTCTTC. Translation: CASSPPSGNNEQFF.

The chain combines TRBV28 with TRBJ2-7, with 10 bases fitting TRBD2. With 4 bases clipped from V and 2 bases from J, the junction kept 5 bases outside the gene matches. CDR1 and CDR2 from the germline V gene are MDHEN and SYDVKM. The CDR3 extends over 15 amino acids. In DNA form, the CDR3 reads TGTGCCAGCAGTTCCCCTAGCGGGAGAGCCTACGAGCAGTACTTC. This gives the protein CASSSPSGRAYEQYF.

The chain combines TRBV2 with TRBJ2-3; a possible D gene is TRBD2 (6 bases). Germline lookup yields CDR1 SNHLY and CDR2 FYNNEI. V was clipped by 1 base and J by 0 bases, with 11 bases between them. The CDR3 has 16 residues. CDR3 bases: TGTGCCAGCAGTGAAGGGCGGGGCCCTAGCACAGATACGCAGTATTTT. This translates into CASSEGRGPSTDTQYF. Looking up the rest from reference TRBV2 and TRBJ2-3 gives the full variable domain: EPEVTQTPSHQVTQMGQEVILRCVPISNHLYFYWYRQILGQKVEFLVSFYNNEISEKSEIFDDQFSVERPDGSNFTLKIRSTKLEDSAMYFCASSEGRGPSTDTQYFGPGTRLTVL.

The chain employs TRBV5-1 and TRBJ1-2, with 9 bases that match TRBD1. The V segment lost 2 bases and the J segment 9 bases; nucleotides outside the gene matches: 11. This CDR3 is 15 amino acids long. In germline, CDR1 is SGHRS, CDR2 YFSETQ. This chain's CDR3 is CASSLETGGMRRYTF. For the CDR3, the DNA is TGCGCCAGCAGCTTAGAGACAGGGGGAATGAGGCGCTACACCTTC.

The chain links TRBV4-1 to TRBJ2-7, with 11 bases matching TRBD2. Trimming cost V 4 bases and J 2 bases; bases outside gene matches: 7. Looked up from germline, CDR1 is MGHRA and CDR2 is YSYEKL. The CDR3 is 16 amino acids. CDR3 nucleotide sequence: TGCGCCAGCAGCCTTACCACTAGCGGGGGTCCCTACGAGCAGTACTTC. Its translation is CASSLTTSGGPYEQYF.